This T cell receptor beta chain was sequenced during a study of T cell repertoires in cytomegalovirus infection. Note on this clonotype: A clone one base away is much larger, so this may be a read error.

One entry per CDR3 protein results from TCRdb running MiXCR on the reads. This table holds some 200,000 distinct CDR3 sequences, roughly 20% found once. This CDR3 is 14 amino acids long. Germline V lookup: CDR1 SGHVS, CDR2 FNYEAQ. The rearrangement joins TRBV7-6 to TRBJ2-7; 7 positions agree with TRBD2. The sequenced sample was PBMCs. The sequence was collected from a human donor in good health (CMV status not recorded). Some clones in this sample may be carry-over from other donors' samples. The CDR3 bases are TGTACCAGCAGCTTGCTAGCGGTCGACTACGAGCAGTACTTC. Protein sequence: CTSSLLAVDYEQYF.